Listed below are T cell receptor beta chains from one sample, sequenced in a study of T-cell reconstitution after alpha-beta-depleted transplantation in children. MiXCR, applied by TCRdb to the PCR reads, yields one record per CDR3 protein. The sample lists some 48,000 distinct CDR3 sequences, approximately 6.1% occurring once. Sequences were derived from PBMCs, mostly from graft donor cells, sampled 60 days after TCRalphabeta/CD19-depleted stem cell transplant. Every receptor here comes from a female patient aged 2 to 10 who had a stem cell transplant for aplastic anemia, so the T cells may come from the graft donor. Both conserved end residues are part of each CDR3. A D gene is named only where the DNA matches it firmly. The size entry is marked missing in some rows and otherwise reads once, few, many or a size class.

length,D,V,size,J,DNA,CDR3
14,NA,TRBV7-8,few,TRBJ2-7,TGTGCCAGCAGGGTAGCGGATGTGACCTACGAGCAGTACTTC,CASRVADVTYEQYF
14,NA,TRBV28,many,TRBJ2-7,TGTGCCAGCAGTTTATCCGGGTGGGGCTACGAGCAGTACTTC,CASSLSGWGYEQYF
13,NA,TRBV7-9,NA,TRBJ1-1,TGTGCCAGCAGAGGAAGGGGGAACACTGAAGCTTTCTTT,CASRGRGNTEAFF
14,TRBD1,TRBV29-1,many,TRBJ2-7,TGCAGCGCCCGACAGGGGGGAAGCTCCTACGAGCAGTACTTC,CSARQGGSSYEQYF
15,NA,TRBV7-9,many,TRBJ1-3,TGTGCCAGCAGCCCACCCTTACTGGCCGGAAACACCATATATTTT,CASSPPLLAGNTIYF
14,NA,TRBV29-1,NA,TRBJ1-5,TGCAGTCGTGCGGCGGGGAAGCGCAATCAGCCCCAGCATTTT,CSRAAGKRNQPQHF
15,NA,TRBV6-5,few,TRBJ2-6,TGTGCCAGCAGTTTTCCGGGAACTGGGGCCAACGTCCTGACTTTC,CASSFPGTGANVLTF
13,NA,TRBV3-1,many,TRBJ1-1,TGTGCCAGCAGCCAAATTAAAACCACTGAAGCTTTCTTT,CASSQIKTTEAFF
14,TRBD1,TRBV7-9,NA,TRBJ1-2,TGTGCCAGCAGCATCATACAGGGGGCCTATGGCTACACCTTC,CASSIIQGAYGYTF
15,TRBD1,TRBV20-1,few,TRBJ1-5,TGCAGTGCCGCCCCCGGGACAGGGAACAATCAGCCCCAGCATTTT,CSAAPGTGNNQPQHF
15,TRBD2,TRBV3-1,many,TRBJ2-7,TGTGCCAGCAGCATCCGACTAGCACCCTCCTACGAGCAGTACTTC,CASSIRLAPSYEQYF
15,NA,TRBV11-2,NA,TRBJ2-7,TGTGCCAGCAACATAGTGGGGGTGAGAGATTACGAGCAGTACTTC,CASNIVGVRDYEQYF
14,NA,TRBV6-1,many,TRBJ1-4,TGTGCCAGCAGTGTGTCGCAGTCAGGAGAAAAACTGTTTTTT,CASSVSQSGEKLFF
13,NA,TRBV12-3/TRBV12-4,few,TRBJ1-2,TGTGCCAGCAGTTTTCGGGGCGGGCATGGCTACACCTTC,CASSFRGGHGYTF
15,NA,TRBV5-6,many,TRBJ1-1,TGTGCCAGCAGCCCTGGGCCGGGGTGGAACACTGAAGCTTTCTTT,CASSPGPGWNTEAFF
17,TRBD2,TRBV9,many,TRBJ2-3,TGTGCCAGCAGCGTAGTGGATAGCGGAGCGGGAGGAGATACGCAGTATTTT,CASSVVDSGAGGDTQYF
14,TRBD2,TRBV20-1,many,TRBJ2-7,TGCAGTGCTTTAACTAGCGGGGGGGCGGTCGAGCAGTACTTC,CSALTSGGAVEQYF
15,NA,TRBV5-1,many,TRBJ2-6,TGCGCCAGCAGCCCTAGGGACCCTGGGGCCAACGTCCTGACTTTC,CASSPRDPGANVLTF
15,TRBD2,TRBV27,few,TRBJ2-7,TGTGCCAGCAGTCTAGCGGGGGGGGATCCCTACGAGCAGTACTTC,CASSLAGGDPYEQYF
13,NA,TRBV14,NA,TRBJ2-3,TGTGCCAGCAGCCAAGGTCCTGCAGATACGCAGTATTTT,CASSQGPADTQYF
14,TRBD1,TRBV20-1,many,TRBJ2-7,TGCAGTGCTGGATCCGGACAGGGGGCTGGCGAGCAGTACTTC,CSAGSGQGAGEQYF
14,NA,TRBV5-1,many,TRBJ1-1,TGCGCCAGCTCCTTCGGAGGACTGAACACTGAAGCTTTCTTT,CASSFGGLNTEAFF
14,NA,TRBV5-6,many,TRBJ2-7,TGTGCCAGCAGTGAGGCAGGGACTTCCTACGAGCAGTACTTC,CASSEAGTSYEQYF
13,NA,TRBV20-1,NA,TRBJ1-6,TGCAGTGCTAGGTGGGGCCTGAATTCACCCCTCCACTTT,CSARWGLNSPLHF
12,NA,TRBV6-6,many,TRBJ1-2,TGTGCCAGCCGACCGGGATCTTATGGCTACACCTTC,CASRPGSYGYTF
16,TRBD2,TRBV30,few,TRBJ2-3,TGTGCCTGGAGTGTACGGTTGCGGGAGTATAGAGATACGCAGTATTTT,CAWSVRLREYRDTQYF
14,TRBD1,TRBV7-2,many,TRBJ2-5,TGTGCCAGCCGAATACAGGGGGCCGGGGAGACCCAGTACTTC,CASRIQGAGETQYF
14,NA,TRBV30,many,TRBJ2-1,TGTGCCTGGAGTGTAGGGGGGGGCTACAATGAGCAGTTCTTC,CAWSVGGGYNEQFF